The 29 T cell receptor beta chains below all came from one sample that was sequenced in a study of a mutant IDH1 vaccine in newly diagnosed glioma. Time point reported: week 35, safety follow-up. Topical imiquimod accompanied each vaccine dose, which consisted of 300 ug of mutant IDH1 20-mer peptide. Using immunoSEQ multiplex PCR, the repertoire was profiled, and TCRdb retains in-frame clones only, with some absent. The data show 40,000 to 50,000 clones, 85% to 90% seen once. No cognate antigen is known for these TCRs. The specimen comprised PBMCs, sampled from a glioma patient whose treatment included an IDH1 peptide vaccine. Receptors originate from a man between 35 and 55 years old with glioma.

This clone turned up a few times. This chain uses TRBV6-4 with TRBJ2-2; the match to TRBD1 covers 7 bases. CDR3 size: 16 residues. Germline-derived CDR1 and CDR2 are MRHNA and SNTAGT. The J segment lost 1 base and the V segment lost 4 bases, leaving 6 bases of the junction unmatched. This CDR3 reads CASSGSGTENTGELFF. The CDR3 DNA follows: TGTGCCAGCAGTGGGTCCGGGACAGAGAACACCGGGGAGCTGTTTTTT.

The V and J genes are TRBV2 and TRBJ2-7; D not certain. The CDR3 is made up of 13 amino acids. The V gene lost 2 bases and the J gene lost 6 bases, with 11 bases spanning the gap. Germline V CDR1 and CDR2: SNHLY, FYNNEI. Written as DNA, the CDR3 is TGTGCCAGCAGTGAAAGGCGTGCGTCCGAGCAGTACTTC. Amino acid sequence: CASSERRASEQYF.

The chain has TRBV11-2 and TRBJ2-7; no firm D call. The germline CDR1 and CDR2 sequences are SGHAT and FQNNGV. The CDR3 loop spans 15 amino acids. The V and J ends lost 0 bases and 3 bases respectively, with 12 bases between them. CDR3 in DNA: TGTGCCAGCAGCTTAGACCCGTCCAATGTCTACGAGCAGTACTTC. Translating it yields CASSLDPSNVYEQYF.

This chain uses TRBV5-1 with TRBJ2-2; tentative D call: TRBD2 (5 bases). V gave up 0 bases and J gave up 7 bases, with 13 bases separating them. This CDR3 is built from 15 residues. The V gene's germline CDR1 is SGHRS and CDR2 YFSETQ. The CDR3 region has the DNA TGCGCCAGCAGCTTGGAGAGGGTCCATGGCGGGGAGCTGTTTTTT. Translation gives CASSLERVHGGELFF. Using reference TRBV5-1 and TRBJ2-2 for the parts outside the CDR3, the full variable domain is KAGVTQTPRYLIKTRGQQVTLSCSPISGHRSVSWYQQTPGQGLQFLFEYFSETQRNKGNFPGRFSGRQFSNSRSEMNVSTLELGDSALYLCASSLERVHGGELFFGEGSRLTVL.

This chain connects TRBV5-5 to TRBJ2-6, with no clear D. Trimming shortened V by 3 bases and J by 1 base, and 5 bases separated the two germline ends. Germline lookup yields CDR1 SGHKS and CDR2 YYEKEE (reference sequence). The CDR3 is made up of 14 amino acids. The CDR3 loop is CASSSQSGANVLTF. The CDR3, as DNA: TGTGCCAGCAGCTCCCAGTCTGGGGCCAACGTCCTGACTTTC.

The chain employs TRBV7-2 and TRBJ2-2; D remains ambiguous. The CDR3 covers 12 residues. The germline V gene encodes CDR1 SGHTA and CDR2 FQGNSA. V lost 0 bases and J lost 8, with 4 bases in between. The chain's CDR3 is CASSLAAGELFF. In DNA, the CDR3 is TGTGCCAGCAGCTTAGCGGCTGGGGAGCTGTTTTTT.

The V call is TRBV4-2, the J call TRBJ2-1; 15 nucleotides agree with TRBD2. J lost 9 bases, V lost 7 bases, and 10 bases had no gene match. This CDR3 has 16 residues. Looked up from germline, CDR1 is LGHNA and CDR2 is YNFKEQ. The CDR3 is CASTEIRTSGRVEQFF. For the CDR3, the DNA is TGTGCCAGCACAGAGATCAGGACTAGCGGGAGGGTTGAGCAGTTCTTC.

The chain joins TRBV10-3 to TRBJ2-5; 7 nucleotides match TRBD2. The germline CDR1 and CDR2 sequences are ENHRY and SYGVKD. The CDR3 loop spans 15 amino acids. V lost 4 bases to trimming and J lost 1 base; unmatched junction nucleotides: 6. The CDR3, as DNA: TGTGCCATCAGTGTAGCGGGCGGCACCCAAGAGACCCAGTACTTC. Translated, it gives CAISVAGGTQETQYF.

The chain joins TRBV19 to TRBJ2-7; D possibly corresponds to TRBD1 (6 bases). Per the germline V gene, CDR1 is LNHDA and CDR2 is SQIVND (reference sequence). Trimming left V 5 bases short and J 0 bases short, with 14 bases between. The CDR3 extends over 15 amino acids. The CDR3 region is CASSPTRDNSYEQYF. DNA for the CDR3: TGTGCCAGTAGTCCCACCCGGGACAACTCCTACGAGCAGTACTTC. Full variable domain (rest looked up from reference TRBV19 and TRBJ2-7): DGGITQSPKYLFRKEGQNVTLSCEQNLNHDAMYWYRQDPGQGLRLIYYSQIVNDFQKGDIAEGYSVSREKKESFPLTVTSAQKNPTAFYLCASSPTRDNSYEQYFGPGTRLTVT.

This clone has a handful of counts. The gene calls are TRBV4-3 and TRBJ2-1, with 9 bases aligning to TRBD2. Germline loops: CDR1 LGHNA, CDR2 YSLEER. After removal of 0 bases from V and 7 bases from J, the junction contained 7 bases not matched to a gene. This CDR3 contains 16 residues. CDR3: CASSQDGAGGVNEQFF. The CDR3, as DNA: TGCGCCAGCAGCCAAGATGGGGCGGGAGGGGTTAATGAGCAGTTCTTC.

The chain joins TRBV5-4 to TRBJ1-2; no reliable D call. The CDR3 totals 16 residues. Germline V lookup: CDR1 SGHNT, CDR2 YYREEE (reference sequence). V dropped 5 bases and J dropped 8 bases, with 25 bases sitting between them. The DNA for the CDR3 is TGTGCCAGCAGATCAGAGGGCACCACGACCTCTCGAGGCTACACCTTC. This codes for CASRSEGTTTSRGYTF.

V and J are TRBV27 and TRBJ2-1, with TRBD2 identical over 8 bases. Germline V CDR1 and CDR2: MNHEY, SMNVEV (reference sequence). The CDR3 extends over 16 amino acids. V lost 4 bases, J lost 11 bases, and 16 bases stayed unmatched. This CDR3 reads CASSSASGGGLQKQFF. As DNA, the CDR3 is TGTGCCAGCAGTTCCGCTTCGGGCGGGGGGTTACAAAAGCAGTTCTTC.

V and J are TRBV5-4 and TRBJ1-2; D not resolved. This CDR3 spans 15 amino acids. Deletions cut 0 bases from V and 2 bases from J, with 11 bases between. Germline loops: CDR1 SGHNT, CDR2 YYREEE (reference sequence). CDR3 sequence: CASSLGAALNYGYTF. The CDR3 DNA reads TGTGCCAGCAGCTTGGGGGCAGCGCTAAACTATGGCTACACCTTC.

The chain joins TRBV18 to TRBJ2-7, with D possibly being TRBD1 (7 bases). Germline V gives CDR1 KGHSH, CDR2 LQKENI. The V end lost 4 bases, the J end lost 5 bases, and 15 bases lay between the germline ends. The CDR3 runs 14 residues. CDR3 in DNA: TGTGCCAGCTCACTACTGGAGGGGGCCAACGAGCAGTACTTC. Its protein product is CASSLLEGANEQYF.

The chain joins TRBV4-3 to TRBJ1-4, with TRBD1 matching 8 bases. The CDR3 contains 16 residues. Germline V CDR1 and CDR2: LGHNA, YSLEER. After removal of 4 bases from V and 7 bases from J, the junction contained 11 bases not matched to a gene. The CDR3 sequence is CASSRTRSQGAEKLFF. CDR3 nucleotide sequence: TGCGCCAGCAGCCGGACCCGGAGCCAGGGGGCTGAAAAACTGTTTTTT.

The CDR3 region is CASSVISGGDTGELFF. DNA for the CDR3: TGTGCCAGCAGTGTCATTAGCGGGGGGGACACCGGGGAGCTGTTTTTT. The chain employs TRBV6-1 and TRBJ2-2; 11 bases are a match to TRBD2. V dropped 4 bases and J dropped 3; count of bases not matched to a gene: 4. Germline V gene sequence: CDR1 MNHNS, CDR2 SASEGT. The CDR3 is 16 residues long.

The chain recombines TRBV5-5 with TRBJ1-3; D remains ambiguous. Trimming pared 0 bases from V and 0 bases from J, leaving 7 bases between. Germline V CDR1 and CDR2: SGHKS, YYEKEE (reference sequence). CDR3 size: 15 residues. CDR3 DNA sequence: TGTGCCAGCAGCTTGGCCGGCTACTCTGGAAACACCATATATTTT. Protein: CASSLAGYSGNTIYF. The full variable domain, with the rest looked up from reference TRBV5-5 and TRBJ1-3, is DAGVTQSPTHLIKTRGQQVTLRCSPISGHKSVSWYQQVLGQGPQFIFQYYEKEERGRGNFPDRFSARQFPNYSSELNVNALLLGDSALYLCASSLAGYSGNTIYFGEGSWLTVV.

The CDR3 region is CASSPKELAVQNEQYF. Written as DNA, the CDR3 is TGTGCCAGCAGCCCTAAAGAACTAGCGGTTCAGAACGAGCAGTACTTC. The chain has TRBV5-4 and TRBJ2-5; 8 nucleotides line up with TRBD2. The end of the DNA is better explained by TRBJ2-7, so the J call may be wrong. CDR1 and CDR2 from the germline V gene are SGHNT and YYREEE (reference sequence). CDR3 length equals 16 residues.

V and J are TRBV9 and TRBJ2-2; the D is unclear. The CDR3 runs 13 residues. V was trimmed by 4 bases and J by 7 bases, leaving 11 bases between them. Per the germline V gene, CDR1 is SGDLS and CDR2 is YYNGEE. CDR3 region: CASSSRVGGELFF. CDR3 sequence (DNA): TGTGCCAGCAGCAGTAGGGTGGGCGGGGAGCTGTTTTTT.

This clone was seen once. The chain links TRBV7-2 to TRBJ1-2; perhaps TRBD1 as D (5 bases). This CDR3 is built from 15 residues. The germline V gene encodes CDR1 SGHTA and CDR2 FQGNSA. The V end lost 5 bases, the J end lost 6 bases, and 19 bases lay between the germline ends. The CDR3 nucleotides are TGTGCCAGCAGCCCAGGGTCTTTCTCCCTAGATGGCTACACCTTC. Its translation: CASSPGSFSLDGYTF.

This clone was detected only a few times. The same CDR3 also results from other DNA sequences found in this sample. J is TRBJ1-2 and V is TRBV18, with a possible D match to TRBD1 (5 bases). Germline V gene data show CDR1 as KGHSH and CDR2 as LQKENI. This CDR3 is built from 14 residues. V was clipped by 2 bases and J by 3 bases, with 10 bases between them. This CDR3 is CASSPGGKDYGYTF. CDR3 in DNA: TGTGCCAGCTCACCAGGGGGAAAGGACTATGGCTACACCTTC.

The gene calls are TRBV19 and TRBJ2-2; D is perhaps TRBD1 (6 bases). The CDR3 has 16 amino acids. V was trimmed by 5 bases and J by 0 bases, leaving 13 bases between them. In germline, CDR1 is LNHDA, CDR2 SQIVND (reference sequence). For the CDR3, the DNA is TGTGCCAGTAGTCCGTCCGGGACAACGAACACCGGGGAGCTGTTTTTT. Translated: CASSPSGTTNTGELFF.

CDR3 residues: CASSSPGTNEKLFF. Written as DNA, the CDR3 is TGTGCCAGCAGCTCTCCAGGGACAAATGAAAAACTGTTTTTT. V gene TRBV5-4 combines with J gene TRBJ1-4, with D perhaps matching TRBD1 (6 bases). The CDR3 is 14 amino acids. Trimming took off 3 bases at V and 5 bases at J, with 11 bases between the two ends. CDR1 is SGHNT, CDR2 YYREEE, per germline (reference sequence).

J is TRBJ2-7 and V is TRBV5-6; TRBD1 aligns across 9 bases. Trimming at V came to 0 bases and at J to 5 bases, leaving 9 bases not matched to a gene. CDR3 size: 16 residues. Germline V lookup: CDR1 SGHDT, CDR2 YYEEEE. DNA of the CDR3: TGTGCCAGCAGCTTGGTCCTCCGGGACAGGGTACACGAGCAGTACTTC. Translated: CASSLVLRDRVHEQYF.

The chain couples TRBV28 to TRBJ2-5; D remains ambiguous. The CDR3 is made up of 13 amino acids. Germline CDR1 reads MDHEN; CDR2 reads SYDVKM. V was pared by 5 bases and J by 5 bases, with 12 bases between. CDR3 in DNA: TGTGCCAGCAGTGAGCGACGGGTCGAGACCCAGTACTTC. This codes for CASSERRVETQYF.

The V gene is TRBV5-1, the J gene TRBJ2-7; TRBD1 agrees at 8 bases. The V and J ends lost 4 bases and 2 bases, in that order; junction bases with no gene match: 5. CDR3 length: 14 residues. Per germline, CDR1 SGHRS and CDR2 YFSETQ. CDR3 coding DNA: TGCGCCAGCAGCCCCGACAGGGGAACCTACGAGCAGTACTTC. Translated: CASSPDRGTYEQYF.

The V call is TRBV5-8, the J call TRBJ2-7; 9 bases are shared with TRBD2. CDR3 length equals 15 residues. J was trimmed by 4 bases and V by 0 bases; bases with no gene match: 5. Germline V gives CDR1 SGHTS, CDR2 YDEGEE. The CDR3 loop reads CASSLGLAGQYEQYF. The CDR3 coding sequence is TGTGCCAGCAGCTTGGGCCTAGCGGGACAGTACGAGCAGTACTTC.

The chain is built from TRBV6-1 and TRBJ2-3; D gene unclear. Between the trimmed V and J ends, which lost 4 bases and 1 base, there was a span of 15 bases. In germline, CDR1 is MNHNS, CDR2 SASEGT. This CDR3 is built from 16 residues. In DNA form, the CDR3 reads TGTGCCAGCAGTGCCCGAGACGCGGATGGCACAGATACGCAGTATTTT. Its protein is CASSARDADGTDTQYF.

This chain connects TRBV2 to TRBJ1-2; TRBD1 matches at 8 bases. This CDR3 spans 14 amino acids. J gave up 8 bases and V 5 bases, and 10 bases lay outside the gene matches. CDR1 and CDR2 from the germline V gene are SNHLY and FYNNEI. The CDR3 sequence: CASSSTGAFPGYTF. The CDR3, as DNA: TGTGCCAGCAGTTCGACAGGGGCCTTTCCAGGCTACACCTTC.